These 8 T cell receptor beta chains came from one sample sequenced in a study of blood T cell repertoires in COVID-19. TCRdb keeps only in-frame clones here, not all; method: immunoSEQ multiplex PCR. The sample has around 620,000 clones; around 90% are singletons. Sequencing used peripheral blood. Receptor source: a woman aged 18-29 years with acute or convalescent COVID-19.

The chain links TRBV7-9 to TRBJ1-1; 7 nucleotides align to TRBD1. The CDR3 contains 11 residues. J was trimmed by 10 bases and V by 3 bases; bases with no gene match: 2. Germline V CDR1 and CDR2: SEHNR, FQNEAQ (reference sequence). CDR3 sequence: CASSFTGVAFF. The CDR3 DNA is TGTGCCAGCAGCTTTACAGGGGTAGCTTTCTTT.

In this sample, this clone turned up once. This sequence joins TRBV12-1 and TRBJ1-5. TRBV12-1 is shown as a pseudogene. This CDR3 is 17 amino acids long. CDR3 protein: CASSFPMSGEDNQPQHF. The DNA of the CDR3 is TGTGCCAGCAGCTTCCCGATGTCGGGGGAAGACAATCAGCCCCAGCATTTT.

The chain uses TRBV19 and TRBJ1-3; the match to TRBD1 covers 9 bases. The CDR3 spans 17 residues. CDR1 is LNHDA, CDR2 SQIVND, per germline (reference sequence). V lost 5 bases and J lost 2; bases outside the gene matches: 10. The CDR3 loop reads CASSDQDRGGAGNTIYF. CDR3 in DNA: TGTGCCAGTAGTGACCAGGACAGGGGAGGTGCTGGAAACACCATATATTTT.

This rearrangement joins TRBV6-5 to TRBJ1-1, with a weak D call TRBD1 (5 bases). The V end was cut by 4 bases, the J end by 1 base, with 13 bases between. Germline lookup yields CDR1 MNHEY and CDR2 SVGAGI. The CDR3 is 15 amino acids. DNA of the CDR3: TGTGCCAGCAGTTCGCCTCCCGGGGGGAACACTGAAGCTTTCTTT. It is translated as CASSSPPGGNTEAFF.

The CDR3: CATRGSGNNEQFF. Written as DNA, the CDR3 is TGTGCTACCCGAGGTTCGGGTAACAATGAGCAGTTCTTC. V usage is TRBV12-5 and J usage is TRBJ2-1; D is uncertain. The V gene lost 10 bases and the J gene lost 5 bases, with 15 bases spanning the gap. Germline lookup yields CDR1 LGHNT and CDR2 FRNRAP. The CDR3 sequence is 13 residues long.

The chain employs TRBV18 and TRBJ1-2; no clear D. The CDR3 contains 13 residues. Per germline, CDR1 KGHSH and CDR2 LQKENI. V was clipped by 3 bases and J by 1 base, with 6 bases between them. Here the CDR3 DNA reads TGTGCCAGCTCACCGGGCAGTAACTATGGCTACACCTTC. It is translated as CASSPGSNYGYTF.

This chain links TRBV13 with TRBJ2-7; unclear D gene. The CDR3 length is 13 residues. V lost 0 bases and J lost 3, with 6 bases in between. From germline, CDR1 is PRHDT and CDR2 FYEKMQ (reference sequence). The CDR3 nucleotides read TGTGCCAGCAGCTTAGGACAAGACTACGAGCAGTACTTC. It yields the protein CASSLGQDYEQYF.

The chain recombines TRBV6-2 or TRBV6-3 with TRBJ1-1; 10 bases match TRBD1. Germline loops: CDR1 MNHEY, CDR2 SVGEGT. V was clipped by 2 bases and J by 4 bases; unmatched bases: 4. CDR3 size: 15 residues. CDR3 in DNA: TGTGCCAGCAGTTACGACAGGGGGCTTGGCACTGAAGCTTTCTTT. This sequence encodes CASSYDRGLGTEAFF.